The T cell receptor beta chain described here comes from a study of cytomegalovirus exposure and HLA in healthy donors. As regards this clone: Its antigen remains unknown.

Healthy bone marrow donors formed the donor group. CDR1 and CDR2 from the germline V gene are LNHDA and SQIVND (reference sequence). CDR3 size: 14 residues. The J segment lost 4 bases and the V segment lost 5 bases, leaving 6 bases of the junction unmatched. Study observations and caveats: Sequencing had likely introduced a cluster of highly shared sequence variants as an artifact. In a later analysis, several top co-occurrence clusters appeared linked to parvovirus B19, influenza, CMV and Epstein-Barr virus. Researchers left out some V segments, among them TRBV6-2 and TRBV6-3, as indistinguishable.

The primer mix had 60 Vbeta and 13 Jbeta primers. Generated by immunoSEQ multiplex PCR, the TCRdb table keeps only in-frame clones and is missing some. The data hold about 200,000 clones, with roughly three quarters observed a single time. Sequenced material: PBMCs. The V call is TRBV19, the J call TRBJ1-2; 8 bases fit TRBD1. This TCR was sampled from a male donor in good health and CMV-seropositive. CDR3 amino acids: CASSSGQAGYGYTF. The CDR3 region has the DNA TGTGCCAGTAGTTCGGGACAGGCTGGCTATGGCTACACCTTC.